The TCR beta chain described here comes from a study of beta chain features in type 1 diabetes. About the study: On cell yields, gender and age, patients and healthy donors were similar. Study conclusions and caveats: TCRB CDR3 length was moderately but significantly reduced in all four CD4+ subsets of Type 1 diabetes patients.

With regard to this clone: The target antigen is unknown.

The CDR3 is 15 residues long. Germline V gene sequence: CDR1 SGHNT, CDR2 YYREEE (reference sequence). J lost 5 bases, V lost 5 bases, and 10 bases had no gene match. Isolated RNA was reverse transcribed in full, so expressed TCRB transcripts were sequenced. Assay: immunoSEQ multiplex PCR; the TCRdb copy retains only in-frame clones and omits some. Here the sample spans some 120,000 clones, 15% to 20% being singletons. The sequenced sample was central memory CD4+ T cells from blood. The TCR sequence derives from a man younger than 35 with type 1 diabetes. The chain joins TRBV5-4 to TRBJ2-3, with TRBD1 matching 8 bases. For the CDR3, the DNA is TGTGCCAGCAGTCCAGGGGGCGCGGTAGGAGATACGCAGTATTTT. Translated, it gives CASSPGGAVGDTQYF.